The source of this T cell receptor beta chain is a study of T cells in Graves' hyperthyroidism and ophthalmopathy. Thyroid ultrasound, orbital computed tomography, clinical symptoms, and serum thyroxine and TRAb underpinned diagnoses. Ten or more counts support this clonotype. TCR beta CDR3 region amplification was performed from RNA transcripts. A set of HTBI primers served as the primers for a first-round RT-PCR of the TCR CDR3. TCRdb ran MiXCR on the multiplex PCR reads and lists one entry per CDR3 protein. The profile shows 300,000 to 450,000 distinct CDR3 sequences, approximately 25% of them singletons. This CDR3 region has 14 residues. The V and J ends lost 0 bases and 2 bases respectively, with 6 bases between them. Germline CDR1 SNHLY, CDR2 FYNNEI.

V gene TRBV2 combines with J gene TRBJ2-3; D uncertain. The clonotype originates from a man aged 50 to 60 with Graves' hyperthyroidism. Sequencing was done on a sample of blood. The CDR3 region is CASSEALPTDTQYF. The CDR3, as DNA: TGTGCCAGCAGTGAAGCGCTTCCCACAGATACGCAGTATTTT.